This record concerns one TCR beta chain sequence. Original methodology: Estimated nucleated cell counts came from reference gene primer amplification. The repertoire was sequenced with immunoSEQ multiplex PCR; TCRdb's copy has only in-frame clones and lacks some. That table gives V, J and clone size, and the DNA gave D and trimming. The sample comprises around 200,000 clones, about 80% of which are singletons, and approximately 4.4% rests with the top ten. This sample stems from a study of blood T cell repertoires in COVID-19. Study at large: There were acute and convalescent COVID-19 samples, and they came from the United States, Italy and Spain.

This CDR3 spans 15 amino acids. The trim removed 5 bases at V and 1 base at J, leaving 5 bases unmatched. The germline gives CDR1 SGHTA, CDR2 FQGNSA. The sequence derives from a man aged 50 to 59 with active or convalescent COVID-19. The rearrangement uses TRBV7-2 and TRBJ2-3; 8 nucleotides line up with TRBD2. Sequenced input: peripheral blood. This chain's CDR3 is CASSPLAGRTDTQYF. CDR3 coding DNA: TGTGCCAGCAGCCCTCTAGCGGGCCGCACAGATACGCAGTATTTT.